Following are 27 T cell receptor beta chains from one sample sequenced in a study of cytotoxic CD8 clonotypes in ibrutinib-treated CLL. Libraries were prepared by immunoSEQ multiplex PCR; TCRdb keeps only in-frame clonotypes and omits some of them. This sample has about 140,000 clones, with 80% found just once. This sample comprised PBMCs, obtained after 36 months of ibrutinib treatment. The receptor source for this set is a human donor with chronic lymphocytic leukemia.

The chain combines TRBV9 with TRBJ2-7; weak D call: TRBD1 (6 bases). This CDR3 is 15 amino acids long. Trimming removed 4 bases from V and 5 bases from J, with 19 bases in between. CDR1 and CDR2 (germline): SGDLS, YYNGEE. DNA for the CDR3: TGTGCCAGCAGCCTCACCTTTACCAGGGGTGACGAGCAGTACTTC. Protein sequence: CASSLTFTRGDEQYF.

The V call is TRBV18, the J call TRBJ2-6; TRBD1 matches at 8 bases. Germline CDR1 is KGHSH and CDR2 is LQKENI. The V gene end was trimmed by 5 bases and the J gene end by 0 bases; junction bases not matched to a gene: 6. This CDR3 has 17 amino acids. CDR3 protein: CASSDDRGLSGANVLTF. CDR3 coding DNA: TGTGCCAGCTCAGATGACAGGGGTCTCTCTGGGGCCAACGTCCTGACTTTC.

This clone appeared once. The chain uses TRBV10-3 and TRBJ2-5; 8 nucleotides agree with TRBD2. This CDR3 is built from 15 residues. CDR1 is ENHRY and CDR2 is SYGVKD in the germline V gene. V lost 4 bases, J lost 4 bases, and 8 bases stayed unmatched. For the CDR3, the DNA is TGTGCCATCAGTGGTCCAGCGGGAGCGGTAGAGACCCAGTACTTC. It translates to CAISGPAGAVETQYF.

The CDR3 DNA reads as TGTGCCAGCGCCCTCACAGGGGGAGGCGGCAATCAGCCCCAGCATTTT. Its protein is CASALTGGGGNQPQHF. The V gene is TRBV27, the J gene TRBJ1-5; the match to TRBD1 covers 8 bases. The germline V gene encodes CDR1 MNHEY and CDR2 SMNVEV (reference sequence). The junction had 11 bases not matched to a gene; V was cut back by 8 bases and J by 2 bases. CDR3 length: 16 amino acids.

This chain joins TRBV27 and TRBJ2-7; D gene ambiguous. CDR1 and CDR2 from the germline V gene are MNHEY and SMNVEV (reference sequence). V lost 6 bases and J lost 3, with 12 bases in between. CDR3 size: 13 residues. This CDR3 is CASSSNPLYEQYF. CDR3 sequence (DNA): TGTGCCAGCAGCTCAAATCCCCTCTACGAGCAGTACTTC.

This chain's CDR3 is CASSLSAYSTDTQYF. The CDR3 nucleotides are TGCGCCAGCAGCTTGAGCGCGTACAGCACAGATACGCAGTATTTT. The chain employs TRBV5-1 and TRBJ2-3; D unclear. With 1 base removed from V and 0 bases from J, the gap between germline ends came to 9 bases. Germline V lookup: CDR1 SGHRS, CDR2 YFSETQ. This CDR3 region has 15 residues.

The chain uses TRBV10-1 and TRBJ1-4, with a tentative D call TRBD1 (6 bases). Germline lookup yields CDR1 WNHNN and CDR2 SYGVQD (reference sequence). The V end lost 2 bases, the J end lost 7 bases, and 11 bases lay between the germline ends. This CDR3 is 14 amino acids long. In nucleotides, the CDR3 is TGCGCCAGCAGTGAGGGACAGTATACTGAAAAACTGTTTTTT. Encoded protein: CASSEGQYTEKLFF.

The rearrangement uses TRBV7-6 and TRBJ2-1; the match to TRBD1 covers 7 bases. After removal of 3 bases from V and 3 bases from J, the junction contained 2 bases not matched to a gene. This CDR3 region has 14 residues. The germline gives CDR1 SGHVS, CDR2 FNYEAQ. CDR3 DNA sequence: TGTGCCAGCAGCTTGGCAGGGGGCTACAATGAGCAGTTCTTC. Encoded protein: CASSLAGGYNEQFF.

This clone was detected only a few times. The chain employs TRBV28 and TRBJ1-4, with D maybe TRBD1 (5 bases). The germline V gene has CDR1 MDHEN and CDR2 SYDVKM. V lost 7 bases, J lost 7 bases, and 13 bases lay in between. This CDR3 is built from 13 residues. CDR3 in amino acids: CASTRAWSEKLFF. CDR3 nucleotides: TGTGCCAGCACCAGGGCCTGGAGTGAAAAACTGTTTTTT.

This clone appeared a few times. The CDR3 spells CASSRESDTQYF. DNA for the CDR3: TGCGCCAGCAGCAGGGAGTCAGATACGCAGTATTTT. The chain employs TRBV5-1 and TRBJ2-3, with D possibly TRBD2 on 5 matching bases. CDR1 is SGHRS, CDR2 YFSETQ, per germline. V shed 4 bases and J shed 4 bases, with 7 bases lying between them. This CDR3 has 12 residues.

The chain couples TRBV6-5 to TRBJ2-6; D may be TRBD1 or TRBD2 (5 bases each). The CDR3 consists of 15 residues. CDR1 is MNHEY, CDR2 SVGAGI, per germline. The V end was cut by 6 bases, the J end by 2 bases, with 11 bases between. The CDR3, as DNA: TGTGCCAGCAGCCCTCTGGGGGCTGGGGCCAACGTCCTGACTTTC. It yields the protein CASSPLGAGANVLTF.

This clone was recorded a few times. This rearrangement joins TRBV10-1 to TRBJ2-4; D may match TRBD1 or TRBD2 (5 bases each). Germline lookup yields CDR1 WNHNN and CDR2 SYGVQD (reference sequence). The CDR3 sequence is 14 residues long. Trimming took off 2 bases at V and 2 bases at J, with 7 bases between the two ends. The CDR3 sequence is CASSEGGTKNIQYF. The CDR3 DNA follows: TGCGCCAGCAGTGAGGGGGGAACCAAAAACATTCAGTACTTC.

J is TRBJ2-4 and V is TRBV19, with a possible D match to TRBD1 (6 bases). Trimming left V 4 bases short and J 2 bases short, with 18 bases between. From germline, CDR1 is LNHDA and CDR2 SQIVND (reference sequence). There are 17 residues in the CDR3. CDR3 sequence (DNA): TGTGCCAGTAGTAAGGACAGTCTGTCGCTCTCCAAAAACATTCAGTACTTC. This gives the protein CASSKDSLSLSKNIQYF.

The V and J genes are TRBV7-9 and TRBJ2-7; possible D gene TRBD1, 5 bases. Germline CDR1 and CDR2: SEHNR and FQNEAQ (reference sequence). There are 14 residues in the CDR3. V was shortened by 5 bases and J by 3 bases, with 14 bases between the two germline ends. The CDR3 bases are TGTGCCAGCAGCATCGACAGTCACCGCTACGAGCAGTACTTC. This translates into CASSIDSHRYEQYF.

The chain links TRBV5-1 to TRBJ2-5, with 10 bases identical to TRBD2. V lost 0 bases to trimming and J lost 5 bases; unmatched junction nucleotides: 7. Germline loops: CDR1 SGHRS, CDR2 YFSETQ. The CDR3 has 16 amino acids. This CDR3 reads CASSLASGGAFETQYF. The CDR3 coding sequence is TGCGCCAGCAGCTTGGCCAGCGGGGGGGCCTTTGAGACCCAGTACTTC.

The rearrangement uses TRBV7-9 and TRBJ2-4, with TRBD2 as a possible D gene (6 bases). The CDR3 loop spans 15 amino acids. In germline, CDR1 is SEHNR, CDR2 FQNEAQ (reference sequence). The ends were cut back, 4 bases at V and 0 bases at J, with 10 bases in the middle. The DNA for the CDR3 is TGTGCCAGCAGCTCCCTTAGCGGAGCCAAAAACATTCAGTACTTC. This codes for CASSSLSGAKNIQYF.

The gene calls are TRBV25-1 and TRBJ2-7; D might be TRBD1 (6 bases). V was trimmed by 4 bases and J by 2 bases, leaving 6 bases between them. Germline V gives CDR1 MGHDK, CDR2 SYGVNS. The CDR3 is made up of 12 amino acids. The CDR3 nucleotides read TGTGCCAGCAGTGGACAGGCCTACGAGCAGTACTTC. This sequence encodes CASSGQAYEQYF.

The chain is built from TRBV6-1 and TRBJ2-5; 9 positions match TRBD1. Germline CDR1 is MNHNS and CDR2 is SASEGT. Germline trimming cut 8 bases from V and 5 bases from J; bases unmatched to any gene: 9. CDR3 length equals 14 residues. CDR3: CASRLGQGGETQYF. Written as DNA, the CDR3 is TGTGCCAGCCGGCTGGGACAGGGCGGCGAGACCCAGTACTTC.

This chain connects TRBV7-8 to TRBJ2-2; TRBD1 agrees at 7 bases. Germline CDR1 SGHVS, CDR2 FQNEAQ. Trimming took 1 base from V and 1 from J; bases not matched to a gene: 3. The CDR3 is 16 amino acids. Written as DNA, the CDR3 is TGTGCCAGCAGCTTAGAGGGGGCCCAGAACACCGGGGAGCTGTTTTTT. It is translated as CASSLEGAQNTGELFF.

Concerning this clone: This sample includes further DNA sequences coding for the same CDR3. The chain is built from TRBV18 and TRBJ2-3; D is ambiguous. Germline CDR1 KGHSH, CDR2 LQKENI. The V end lost 4 bases, the J end lost 0 bases, and 2 bases lay between the germline ends. The CDR3 totals 12 residues. The CDR3 bases are TGTGCCAGCTCACGTAGCACAGATACGCAGTATTTT. This gives the protein CASSRSTDTQYF.

This clone has only one observation. The rearrangement links TRBV11-2 to TRBJ2-5; 10 nucleotides line up with TRBD2. After removal of 5 bases from V and 6 bases from J, the junction contained 12 bases not matched to a gene. CDR1 and CDR2 (germline): SGHAT, FQNNGV. This CDR3 spans 16 amino acids. The CDR3 region is CASSDRLAGYTQTQYF. CDR3 nucleotide sequence: TGTGCCAGCAGCGACAGACTAGCGGGCTATACGCAGACCCAGTACTTC.

The chain couples TRBV5-1 to TRBJ2-2; no definite D call. Germline values: CDR1 SGHRS, CDR2 YFSETQ. The CDR3 is 14 residues long. V was clipped by 1 base and J by 4 bases, with 8 bases between them. CDR3 sequence reads: CASSLLGPTGELFF. The CDR3 region has the DNA TGCGCCAGCAGCTTGCTCGGGCCCACCGGGGAGCTGTTTTTT.

This chain joins TRBV5-1 and TRBJ1-3; no clear D gene. CDR1 SGHRS and CDR2 YFSETQ come from the germline V gene. V lost 2 bases and J 1 base, leaving 7 bases between the germline ends. The CDR3 runs 14 residues. For the CDR3, the DNA is TGCGCCAGCAGCTTCACTGGATCTGGAAACACCATATATTTT. Its protein product is CASSFTGSGNTIYF.

The genes are TRBV11-3 and TRBJ2-1; D may match TRBD1 or TRBD2 (7 bases each). Looked up from germline, CDR1 is SGHNT and CDR2 is YENEEA. V shed 2 bases and J shed 4 bases, with 12 bases lying between them. There are 15 residues in the CDR3. The CDR3 loop is CASSLQGGDYNEQFF. CDR3 bases: TGTGCCAGCAGCTTACAGGGGGGGGATTACAATGAGCAGTTCTTC.

This sequence joins TRBV2 and TRBJ2-1; D tentatively reads TRBD1 or TRBD2 (5 bases each). V was cut by 5 bases and J by 9 bases, with 8 bases left in between. This CDR3 is 11 amino acids long. Germline V gives CDR1 SNHLY, CDR2 FYNNEI. In nucleotides, the CDR3 is TGTGCCAGCAGTTCCGGGACTGAGCAGTTCTTC. Translating gives CASSSGTEQFF.

CDR3 region: CASSLAKRSQSRANVLTF. The CDR3 bases are TGCGCCAGCAGTTTGGCGAAAAGATCGCAAAGTCGGGCCAACGTCCTGACTTTC. The chain uses TRBV10-1 and TRBJ2-6, with no clear D. Germline CDR1 WNHNN, CDR2 SYGVQD (reference sequence). Deletions cut 5 bases from V and 5 bases from J, with 22 bases between. The CDR3 contains 18 residues.

This chain links TRBV27 with TRBJ2-3; tentatively, D is TRBD1 (6 bases). The CDR3 is 14 amino acids. The V end lost 4 bases, the J end lost 6 bases, and 14 bases lay between the germline ends. Germline V gene lookup returns CDR1 MNHEY and CDR2 SMNVEV (reference sequence). In nucleotides, the CDR3 is TGTGCCAGCAGTTCCTACCCCAGGGGCGATACGCAGTATTTT. This encodes CASSSYPRGDTQYF.